This entry lists 6 T cell receptor beta chains sequenced from one sample in a study of regulatory T cells in long-lasting Graves disease. The time point here: persistent/refractory GD, antithyroid drugs over 5 years with positive TRAb. Preparation of the TCR library used RNA extracted from PBMCs. Construction of the TCR beta libraries employed iRepertoire HTBI primers in conjunction with Arm-PCR of CDR3 regions. One entry per CDR3 protein results from TCRdb running MiXCR on the multiplex PCR reads. The data contain some 300,000 distinct CDR3 sequences, under 25% of them singletons. Sequencing used peripheral blood mononuclear cells (PBMCs), obtained when the disease was refractory, from a patient treated with antithyroid drugs. These receptors were taken from a female donor with Graves disease.

This clonotype has ten or more counts. V is TRBV5-1 and J is TRBJ2-7; 9 bases match TRBD2. Germline loops: CDR1 SGHRS, CDR2 YFSETQ. V gave up 4 bases and J gave up 6 bases; unmatched junction bases: 5. This CDR3 is 13 amino acids long. CDR3 residues: CASSGGLAREQYF. The CDR3 region has the DNA TGCGCCAGCAGCGGCGGACTAGCGCGCGAGCAGTACTTC.

The rearrangement joins TRBV7-3 to TRBJ2-1; D might be TRBD2 (6 bases). The CDR3 runs to 13 residues. Trimming took 4 bases from V and 10 from J, leaving 14 bases between them. In germline, CDR1 is SGHTA, CDR2 FQGTGA. CDR3 sequence (DNA): TGTGCCAGCAGCTACACGGGAGAGGGCGAGCAGTTCTTC. This encodes CASSYTGEGEQFF.

This clonotype has ten or more counts. The chain joins TRBV11-2 to TRBJ2-5; D may be TRBD2 (5 bases). V lost 5 bases and J 3 bases, leaving 19 bases between the germline ends. CDR1 is SGHAT, CDR2 FQNNGV, per germline. This CDR3 has 16 residues. The CDR3 loop is CASSPKPRELEETQYF. CDR3 nucleotide sequence: TGTGCCAGCAGCCCAAAACCCCGGGAACTAGAAGAGACCCAGTACTTC.

This clonotype came up many times. The chain links TRBV6-1 to TRBJ2-5; no firm D call. Germline V CDR1 and CDR2: MNHNS, SASEGT. With 7 bases removed from V and 4 bases from J, the gap between germline ends came to 22 bases. This CDR3 is 16 amino acids long. The CDR3 sequence: CASITQEHALGETQYF. The CDR3 DNA reads as TGTGCCAGCATTACCCAAGAGCATGCGCTAGGAGAGACCCAGTACTTC.

V is TRBV20-1 and J is TRBJ2-5; D not certain. The CDR3 consists of 12 residues. V was pared by 3 bases and J by 5 bases, with 10 bases between. Germline-derived CDR1 and CDR2 are DFQATT and SNEGSKA (reference sequence). The CDR3 region has the DNA TGCAGTGCTAGTGGCAGTTACGAGACCCAGTACTTC. This codes for CSASGSYETQYF.

This clonotype showed up many times. The chain uses TRBV27 and TRBJ1-3; 8 positions match TRBD1. J lost 4 bases, V lost 5 bases, and 7 bases had no gene match. This CDR3 spans 15 amino acids. Looked up from germline, CDR1 is MNHEY and CDR2 is SMNVEV (reference sequence). The CDR3 DNA sequence: TGTGCCAGCAGTCCGGACAGGGATCACGGAAACACCATATATTTT. It specifies CASSPDRDHGNTIYF.